This TCR beta chain was identified in a study of identical twins. Study observations and caveats: For monozygotic twins, models underestimated out-of-frame TCR alpha sharing.

Points on this clonotype: What it binds is not known.

The germline V gene encodes CDR1 LGHNA and CDR2 YNFKEQ. V lost 4 bases and J lost 6, with 9 bases in between. The CDR3 loop spans 13 amino acids. MiXCR was run by TCRdb on the 5' RACE reads, yielding one entry per CDR3 protein. The repertoire holds about 210,000 distinct CDR3 sequences, with roughly a tenth as singletons. The sequenced sample was memory (CD45RO+) T cells sorted from blood. This receptor was identified in a woman younger than 30 in good health. The chain joins TRBV4-2 to TRBJ2-2; D not resolved. This CDR3 is CASSPADAGELFF. In DNA, the CDR3 is TGTGCCAGCAGCCCAGCTGACGCCGGGGAGCTGTTTTTT.